These 18 T cell receptor beta chains were sequenced from one sample in a study of cytomegalovirus exposure and HLA in healthy donors. Profiling relied on immunoSEQ multiplex PCR, and the TCRdb table lists in-frame clones only, not all of them. The data contain some 120,000 clones, about 90% of them singletons. Sample: PBMCs. These receptors came from a woman under 30 in good health and CMV-seronegative.

This clone appeared once. The chain joins TRBV7-9 to TRBJ2-7; D gene uncertain. Germline values: CDR1 SEHNR, CDR2 FQNEAQ (reference sequence). The CDR3 runs 14 residues. The V end was cut by 0 bases, the J end by 3 bases, with 9 bases between. In DNA form, the CDR3 reads TGTGCCAGCAGCTTAGCCCGAGGTGGCTACGAGCAGTACTTC. Protein: CASSLARGGYEQYF.

The rearrangement joins TRBV7-9 to TRBJ2-5; D unresolved. V dropped 2 bases and J dropped 5 bases, with 3 bases sitting between them. CDR1 is SEHNR, CDR2 FQNEAQ, per germline (reference sequence). CDR3 length: 11 residues. In DNA, the CDR3 is TGTGCCAGCAGCTTATATGAGACCCAGTACTTC. Its protein product is CASSLYETQYF.

Concerning this clone: Other DNA sequences of this sample code for an identical CDR3. The genes are TRBV19 and TRBJ1-1, with 7 bases fitting TRBD1. V gave up 5 bases and J gave up 1 base; unmatched junction bases: 1. Per the germline V gene, CDR1 is LNHDA and CDR2 is SQIVND (reference sequence). The CDR3 contains 13 residues. CDR3 in amino acids: CASSRTGNTEAFF. The CDR3 nucleotides read TGTGCCAGTAGTCGGACAGGGAACACTGAAGCTTTCTTT.

The chain uses TRBV6-5 and TRBJ1-1; D is unclear. The CDR3 runs 13 residues. Between the trimmed V and J ends, which lost 2 bases and 1 base, there was a span of 5 bases. Germline V gene sequence: CDR1 MNHEY, CDR2 SVGAGI. The CDR3 DNA is TGTGCCAGCAGTTACGGAGAGAACACTGAAGCTTTCTTT. It encodes CASSYGENTEAFF.

This rearrangement joins TRBV5-5 to TRBJ2-3; 12 bases match TRBD1. CDR1 and CDR2 (germline): SGHKS, YYEKEE (reference sequence). The CDR3 spans 15 residues. The trim removed 7 bases at V and 4 bases at J, leaving 7 bases unmatched. As DNA, the CDR3 is TGTGCCAGCGGACCTCGGGACAGGGGGCCAGATACGCAGTATTTT. This translates into CASGPRDRGPDTQYF. The variable domain in full, completed from reference TRBV5-5 and TRBJ2-3, reads DAGVTQSPTHLIKTRGQQVTLRCSPISGHKSVSWYQQVLGQGPQFIFQYYEKEERGRGNFPDRFSARQFPNYSSELNVNALLLGDSALYLCASGPRDRGPDTQYFGPGTRLTVL.

This clone appeared once. V gene TRBV6-6 combines with J gene TRBJ2-3; D is ambiguous. CDR1 is MNHNY, CDR2 SVGAGI, per germline (reference sequence). The CDR3 loop spans 14 amino acids. The V end lost 5 bases, the J end lost 4 bases, and 13 bases lay between the germline ends. The CDR3 reads CASSRTVQSDTQYF. CDR3 nucleotides: TGTGCCAGCAGTCGAACAGTCCAATCAGATACGCAGTATTTT.

V is TRBV15 and J is TRBJ2-2, with TRBD2 identical over 11 bases. V dropped 1 base and J dropped 6; count of bases not matched to a gene: 10. The CDR3 has 18 amino acids. Looked up from germline, CDR1 is LNHNV and CDR2 is YYDKDF (reference sequence). The CDR3 DNA sequence: TGTGCCACCAGCAGAGTGCATAGCGGGAGGGTAGGAGCCGGGGAGCTGTTTTTT. Its translation: CATSRVHSGRVGAGELFF.

The V gene is TRBV7-9, the J gene TRBJ2-4; a weak D match, TRBD1 (6 bases). This CDR3 contains 13 residues. From germline, CDR1 is SEHNR and CDR2 FQNEAQ (reference sequence). The V end lost 2 bases, the J end lost 7 bases, and 9 bases lay between the germline ends. CDR3 sequence reads: CASSLLQGNIQYF. CDR3 coding DNA: TGTGCCAGCAGCTTACTCCAGGGGAACATTCAGTACTTC.

CDR3 region: CASSQYALGGRTTGELFF. CDR3 DNA: TGTGCCAGCAGCCAGTATGCACTCGGCGGGAGGACCACCGGGGAGCTGTTTTTT. The chain joins TRBV14 to TRBJ2-2; the match to TRBD2 covers 8 bases. Germline assignment: CDR1 SGHDN and CDR2 FVKESK. Trimming at V came to 3 bases and at J to 4 bases, leaving 13 bases not matched to a gene. The CDR3 covers 18 residues.

The J gene is TRBJ2-4, the V gene TRBV18; D might be TRBD2 (5 bases). Trimming took off 6 bases at V and 0 bases at J, with 12 bases between the two ends. CDR3 size: 15 residues. CDR1 and CDR2 (germline): KGHSH, LQKENI. For the CDR3, the DNA is TGTGCCAGCTCTGCCACCGGGGTAGCCAAAAACATTCAGTACTTC. It encodes CASSATGVAKNIQYF.

The gene calls are TRBV19 and TRBJ1-2, with D unresolved. V was trimmed by 7 bases and J by 8 bases, leaving 17 bases between them. The CDR3 spans 13 residues. Germline CDR1 reads LNHDA; CDR2 reads SQIVND (reference sequence). The CDR3: CASTNTQVEGYTF. CDR3 in DNA: TGTGCCAGTACTAATACGCAGGTGGAAGGCTACACCTTC.

This clone was found a few times. The CDR3, as DNA: TGTGCCCGGTCAGCGGGGGCGATCTATGGCTACACCTTC. It yields the protein CARSAGAIYGYTF. The genes are TRBV30 and TRBJ1-2; TRBD1 might be the D (6 bases). This CDR3 has 13 residues. V lost 8 bases and J 4 bases, leaving 17 bases between the germline ends. Per germline, CDR1 GTSNPN and CDR2 SVGIG (reference sequence).

V usage is TRBV6-5 and J usage is TRBJ2-7; 11 nucleotides line up with TRBD1. The germline V gene encodes CDR1 MNHEY and CDR2 SVGAGI. The junction had 3 bases not matched to a gene; V was cut back by 2 bases and J by 6 bases. This CDR3 has 14 residues. This CDR3 is CASSYAGTGGEQYF. The CDR3 nucleotides are TGTGCCAGCAGTTACGCCGGGACAGGGGGCGAGCAGTACTTC.

The chain links TRBV6-1 to TRBJ2-3; 9 bases are a match to TRBD2. The CDR3 extends over 14 amino acids. Per germline, CDR1 MNHNS and CDR2 SASEGT. Trimming cost V 3 bases and J 4 bases; bases outside gene matches: 2. For the CDR3, the DNA is TGTGCCAGCAGTGACGCGGGGGGGCCAGATACGCAGTATTTT. Its protein is CASSDAGGPDTQYF.

This clone was seen a single time. The CDR3 protein is CAWRTTGREAFF. In nucleotides, the CDR3 is TGTGCCTGGAGAACGACAGGGCGTGAAGCTTTCTTT. The chain employs TRBV30 and TRBJ1-1, with 7 bases matching TRBD1. V trimming: 3 bases; J trimming: 7 bases; junction bases outside the gene matches: 5. The germline V gene has CDR1 GTSNPN and CDR2 SVGIG (reference sequence). The CDR3 length is 12 residues.

The chain couples TRBV5-4 to TRBJ2-3; 7 positions agree with TRBD2. Germline CDR1 reads SGHNT; CDR2 reads YYREEE (reference sequence). The CDR3 has 16 residues. Trimming cost V 5 bases and J 1 base; bases outside gene matches: 10. As DNA, the CDR3 is TGTGCCAGCAGTTTGCCCCCTAGCGGAGGCACAGATACGCAGTATTTT. Amino acid sequence: CASSLPPSGGTDTQYF.

The V call is TRBV2, the J call TRBJ2-7; maybe TRBD1 (6 bases). This CDR3 region has 16 residues. The V end lost 3 bases, the J end lost 2 bases, and 17 bases lay between the germline ends. CDR1 and CDR2 (germline): SNHLY, FYNNEI. The CDR3 nucleotides read TGTGCCAGCAGTGAGGACAGCCAAGTGACAACCTACGAGCAGTACTTC. Translation gives CASSEDSQVTTYEQYF.

This chain uses TRBV28 with TRBJ2-7; D perhaps matches TRBD1 (5 bases). The ends were cut back, 8 bases at V and 2 bases at J, with 10 bases in the middle. This CDR3 is 12 amino acids long. The germline V gene has CDR1 MDHEN and CDR2 SYDVKM. CDR3 nucleotide sequence: TGTGCCAGCGGGCAGGGTGCCTACGAGCAGTACTTC. Translating gives CASGQGAYEQYF.